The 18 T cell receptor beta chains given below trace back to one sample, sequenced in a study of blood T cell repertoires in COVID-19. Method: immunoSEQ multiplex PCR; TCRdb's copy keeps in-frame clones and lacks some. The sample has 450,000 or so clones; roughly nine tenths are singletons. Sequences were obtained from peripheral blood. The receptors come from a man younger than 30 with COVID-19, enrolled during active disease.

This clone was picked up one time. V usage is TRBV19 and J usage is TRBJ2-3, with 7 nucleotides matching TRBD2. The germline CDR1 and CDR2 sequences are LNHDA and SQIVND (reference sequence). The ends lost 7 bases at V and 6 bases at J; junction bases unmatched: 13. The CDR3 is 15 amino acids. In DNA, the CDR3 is TGTGCCAGTACCGCTTTCGGGGGGACCTATGATACGCAGTATTTT. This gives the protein CASTAFGGTYDTQYF.

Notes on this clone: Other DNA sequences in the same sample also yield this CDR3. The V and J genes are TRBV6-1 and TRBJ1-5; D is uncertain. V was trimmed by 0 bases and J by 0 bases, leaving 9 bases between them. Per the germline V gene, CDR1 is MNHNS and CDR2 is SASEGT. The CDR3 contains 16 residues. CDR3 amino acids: CASSEARGYSNQPQHF. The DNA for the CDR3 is TGTGCCAGCAGTGAAGCGCGGGGTTATAGCAATCAGCCCCAGCATTTT.

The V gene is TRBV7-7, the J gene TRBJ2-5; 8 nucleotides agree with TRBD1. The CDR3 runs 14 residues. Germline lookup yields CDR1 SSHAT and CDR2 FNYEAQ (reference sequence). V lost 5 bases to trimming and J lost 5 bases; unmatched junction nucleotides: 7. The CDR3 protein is CASSPTGAGETQYF. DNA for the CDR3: TGTGCCAGCAGCCCGACAGGGGCAGGGGAGACCCAGTACTTC.

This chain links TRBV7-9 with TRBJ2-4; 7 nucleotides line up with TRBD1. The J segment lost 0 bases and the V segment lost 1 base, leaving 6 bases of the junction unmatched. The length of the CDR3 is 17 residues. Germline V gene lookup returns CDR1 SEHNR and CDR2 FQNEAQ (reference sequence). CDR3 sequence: CASSLGTQGIAKNIQYF. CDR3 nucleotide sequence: TGTGCCAGCAGCTTAGGGACACAGGGGATAGCCAAAAACATTCAGTACTTC.

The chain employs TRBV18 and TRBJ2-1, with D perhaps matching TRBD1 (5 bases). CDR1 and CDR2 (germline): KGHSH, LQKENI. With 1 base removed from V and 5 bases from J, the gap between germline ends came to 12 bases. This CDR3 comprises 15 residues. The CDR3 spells CASSPQGASNNEQFF. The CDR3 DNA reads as TGTGCCAGCTCACCACAAGGGGCCTCGAACAATGAGCAGTTCTTC.

The CDR3, as DNA: TGTGCCAGCAGTTACTCGACTAGCGGGGATTACGAGCAGTACTTC. Protein product: CASSYSTSGDYEQYF. The gene calls are TRBV6-2 or TRBV6-3 and TRBJ2-7; 11 bases agree with TRBD2. The trim removed 0 bases at V and 4 bases at J, leaving 2 bases unmatched. CDR1 MNHEY and CDR2 SVGEGT come from the germline V gene. This CDR3 is 15 amino acids long.

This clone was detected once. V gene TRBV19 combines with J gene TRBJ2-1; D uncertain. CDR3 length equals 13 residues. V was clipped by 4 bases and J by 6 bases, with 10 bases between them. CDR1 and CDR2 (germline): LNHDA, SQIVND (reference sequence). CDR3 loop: CASSSGTPNEQFF. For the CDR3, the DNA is TGTGCCAGTAGTAGCGGAACCCCCAATGAGCAGTTCTTC.

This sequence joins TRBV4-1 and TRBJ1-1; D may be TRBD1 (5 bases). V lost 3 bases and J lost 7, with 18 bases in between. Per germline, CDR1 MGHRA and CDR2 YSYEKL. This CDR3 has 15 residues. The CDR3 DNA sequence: TGCGCCAGCAGCCACGCCGACAGCGAGCCCGGTGAAGCTTTCTTT. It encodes CASSHADSEPGEAFF.

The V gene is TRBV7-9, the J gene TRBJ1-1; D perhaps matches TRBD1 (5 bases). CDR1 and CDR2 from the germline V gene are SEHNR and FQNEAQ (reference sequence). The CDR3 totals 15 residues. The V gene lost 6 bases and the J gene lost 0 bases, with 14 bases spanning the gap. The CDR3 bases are TGTGCCAGCAGGCTAGGTCAGGACATGAACACTGAAGCTTTCTTT. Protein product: CASRLGQDMNTEAFF.

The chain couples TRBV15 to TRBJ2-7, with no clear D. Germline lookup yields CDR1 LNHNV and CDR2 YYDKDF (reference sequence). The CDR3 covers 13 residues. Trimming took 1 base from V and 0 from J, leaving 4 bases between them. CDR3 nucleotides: TGTGCCACCAGCAGAGGCGACTCCTACGAGCAGTACTTC. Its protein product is CATSRGDSYEQYF.

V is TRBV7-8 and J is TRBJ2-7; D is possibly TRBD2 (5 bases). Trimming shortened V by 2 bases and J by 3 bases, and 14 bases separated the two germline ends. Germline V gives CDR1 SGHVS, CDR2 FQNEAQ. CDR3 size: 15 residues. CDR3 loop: CASSLKRERSYEQYF. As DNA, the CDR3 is TGTGCCAGCAGCTTAAAGAGGGAGAGGAGCTACGAGCAGTACTTC. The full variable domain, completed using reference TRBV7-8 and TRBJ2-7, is GAGVSQSPRYKVAKRGQDVALRCDPISGHVSLFWYQQALGQGPEFLTYFQNEAQLDKSGLPSDRFFAERPEGSVSTLKIQRTQQEDSAVYLCASSLKRERSYEQYFGPGTRLTVT.

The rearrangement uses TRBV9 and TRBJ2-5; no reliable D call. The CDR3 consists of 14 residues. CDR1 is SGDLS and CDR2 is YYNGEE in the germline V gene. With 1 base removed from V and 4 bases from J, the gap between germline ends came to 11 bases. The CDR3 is CASSVSSGGETQYF. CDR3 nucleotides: TGTGCCAGCAGCGTATCCTCAGGTGGAGAGACCCAGTACTTC.

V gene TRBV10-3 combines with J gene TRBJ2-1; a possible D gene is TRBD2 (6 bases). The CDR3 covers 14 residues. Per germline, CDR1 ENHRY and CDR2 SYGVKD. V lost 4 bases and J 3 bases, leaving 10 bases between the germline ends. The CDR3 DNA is TGTGCCATCAGTGGGGGAGGTTACTACAATGAGCAGTTCTTC. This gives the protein CAISGGGYYNEQFF.

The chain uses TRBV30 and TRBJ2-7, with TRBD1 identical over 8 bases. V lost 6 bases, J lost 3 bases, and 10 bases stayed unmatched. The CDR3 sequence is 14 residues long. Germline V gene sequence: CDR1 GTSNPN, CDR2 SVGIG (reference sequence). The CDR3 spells CACSRGTGYYEQYF. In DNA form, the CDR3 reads TGTGCCTGTTCTCGCGGGACAGGTTACTACGAGCAGTACTTC.

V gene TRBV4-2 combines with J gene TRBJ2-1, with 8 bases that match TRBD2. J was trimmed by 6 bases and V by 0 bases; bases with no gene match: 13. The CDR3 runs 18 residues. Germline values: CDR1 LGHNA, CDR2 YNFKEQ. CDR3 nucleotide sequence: TGTGCCAGCAGCCAAGAGGTCCCGGGACTAGGGGTCTCCAATGAGCAGTTCTTC. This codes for CASSQEVPGLGVSNEQFF.

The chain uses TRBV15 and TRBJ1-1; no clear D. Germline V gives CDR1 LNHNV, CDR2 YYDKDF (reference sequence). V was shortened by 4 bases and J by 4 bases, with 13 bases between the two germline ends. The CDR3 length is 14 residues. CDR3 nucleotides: TGTGCCACCAGCATCTTTGGGAGGAGCACTGAAGCTTTCTTT. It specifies CATSIFGRSTEAFF.

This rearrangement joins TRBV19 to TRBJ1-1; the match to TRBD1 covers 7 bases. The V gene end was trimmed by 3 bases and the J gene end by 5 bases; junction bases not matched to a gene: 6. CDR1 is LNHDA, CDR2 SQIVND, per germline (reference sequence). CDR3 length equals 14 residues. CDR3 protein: CASSMEGAVTEAFF. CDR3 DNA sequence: TGTGCCAGTAGTATGGAGGGGGCAGTTACTGAAGCTTTCTTT.

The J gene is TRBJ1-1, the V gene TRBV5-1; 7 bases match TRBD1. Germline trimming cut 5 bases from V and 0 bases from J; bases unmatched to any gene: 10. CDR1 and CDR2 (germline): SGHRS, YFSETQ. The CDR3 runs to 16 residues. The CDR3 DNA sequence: TGCGCCAGCAGTCCACAGGGGATGGGGATGAACACTGAAGCTTTCTTT. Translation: CASSPQGMGMNTEAFF.